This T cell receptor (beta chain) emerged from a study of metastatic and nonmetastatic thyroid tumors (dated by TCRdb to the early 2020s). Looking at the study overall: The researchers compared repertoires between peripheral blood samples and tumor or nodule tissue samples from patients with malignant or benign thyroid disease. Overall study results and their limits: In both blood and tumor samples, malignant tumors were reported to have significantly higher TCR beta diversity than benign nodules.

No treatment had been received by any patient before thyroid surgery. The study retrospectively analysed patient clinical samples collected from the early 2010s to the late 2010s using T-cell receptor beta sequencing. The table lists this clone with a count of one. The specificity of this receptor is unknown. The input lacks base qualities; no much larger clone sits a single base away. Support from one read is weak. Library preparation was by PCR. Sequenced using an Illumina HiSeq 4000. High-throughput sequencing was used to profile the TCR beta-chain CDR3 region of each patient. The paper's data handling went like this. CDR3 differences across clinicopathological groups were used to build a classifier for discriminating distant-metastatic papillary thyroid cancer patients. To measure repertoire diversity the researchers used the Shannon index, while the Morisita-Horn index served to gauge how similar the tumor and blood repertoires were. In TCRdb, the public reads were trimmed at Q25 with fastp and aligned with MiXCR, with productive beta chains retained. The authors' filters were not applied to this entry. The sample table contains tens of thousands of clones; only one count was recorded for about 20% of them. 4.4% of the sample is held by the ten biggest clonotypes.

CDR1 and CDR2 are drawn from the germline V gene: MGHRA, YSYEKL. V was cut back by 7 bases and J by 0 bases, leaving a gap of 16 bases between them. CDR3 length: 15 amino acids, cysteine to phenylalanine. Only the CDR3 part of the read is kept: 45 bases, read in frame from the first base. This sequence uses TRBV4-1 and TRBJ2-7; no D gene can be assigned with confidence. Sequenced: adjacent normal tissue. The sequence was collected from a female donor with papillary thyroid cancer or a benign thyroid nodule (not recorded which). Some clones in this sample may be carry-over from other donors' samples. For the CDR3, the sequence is CASIHGVATSYEQYF. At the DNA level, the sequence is TGCGCCAGCATCCATGGCGTCGCAACCTCCTACGAGCAGTACTTC.